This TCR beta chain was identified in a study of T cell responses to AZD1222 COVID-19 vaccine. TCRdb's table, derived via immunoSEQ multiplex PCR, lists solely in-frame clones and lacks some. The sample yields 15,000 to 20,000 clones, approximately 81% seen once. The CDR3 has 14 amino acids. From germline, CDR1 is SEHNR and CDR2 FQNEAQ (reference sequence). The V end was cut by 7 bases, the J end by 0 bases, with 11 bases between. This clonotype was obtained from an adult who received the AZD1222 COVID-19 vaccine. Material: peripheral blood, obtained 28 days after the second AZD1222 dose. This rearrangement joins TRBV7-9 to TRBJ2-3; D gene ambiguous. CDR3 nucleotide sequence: TGTGCCAGCACCACCGGGCCCAGCACAGATACGCAGTATTTT. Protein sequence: CASTTGPSTDTQYF.